This T cell receptor (beta chain) was profiled in a study of cytomegalovirus exposure and HLA in healthy donors. The primer mix had 60 Vbeta and 13 Jbeta primers. Repertoires were generated with immunoSEQ multiplex PCR, while TCRdb's copy carries only in-frame clones and drops some. The table shows some 190,000 clones, with 75% to 85% occurring only once. The receptor was derived from a man between 18 and 29 years old in good health and CMV-seronegative. The sample taken for sequencing was PBMCs.

For the CDR3, the DNA is TGCGCCAGCAGTGGGGGAGGGGCTGCGGCAGATACGCAGTATTTT. Its translation: CASSGGGAAADTQYF. The chain joins TRBV10-1 to TRBJ2-3; 7 positions match TRBD2. The CDR3 contains 15 residues. Trimming cost V 4 bases and J 4 bases; bases outside gene matches: 8. Looked up from germline, CDR1 is WNHNN and CDR2 is SYGVQD (reference sequence).